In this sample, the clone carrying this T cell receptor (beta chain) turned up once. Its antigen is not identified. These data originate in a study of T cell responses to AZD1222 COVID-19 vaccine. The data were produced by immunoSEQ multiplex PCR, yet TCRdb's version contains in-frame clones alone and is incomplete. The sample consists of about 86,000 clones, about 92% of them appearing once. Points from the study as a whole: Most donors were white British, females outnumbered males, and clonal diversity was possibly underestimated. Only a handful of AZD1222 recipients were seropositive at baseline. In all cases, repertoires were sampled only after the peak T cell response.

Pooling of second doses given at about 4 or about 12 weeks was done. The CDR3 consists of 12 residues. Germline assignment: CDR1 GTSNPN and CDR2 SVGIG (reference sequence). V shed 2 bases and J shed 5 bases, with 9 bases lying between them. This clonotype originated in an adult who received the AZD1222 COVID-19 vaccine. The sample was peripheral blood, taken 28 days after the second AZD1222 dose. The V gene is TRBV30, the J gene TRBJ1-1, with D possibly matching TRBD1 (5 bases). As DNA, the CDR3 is TGTGCCTGGAGTACAGAGGGGACTGAAGCTTTCTTT. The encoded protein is CAWSTEGTEAFF.